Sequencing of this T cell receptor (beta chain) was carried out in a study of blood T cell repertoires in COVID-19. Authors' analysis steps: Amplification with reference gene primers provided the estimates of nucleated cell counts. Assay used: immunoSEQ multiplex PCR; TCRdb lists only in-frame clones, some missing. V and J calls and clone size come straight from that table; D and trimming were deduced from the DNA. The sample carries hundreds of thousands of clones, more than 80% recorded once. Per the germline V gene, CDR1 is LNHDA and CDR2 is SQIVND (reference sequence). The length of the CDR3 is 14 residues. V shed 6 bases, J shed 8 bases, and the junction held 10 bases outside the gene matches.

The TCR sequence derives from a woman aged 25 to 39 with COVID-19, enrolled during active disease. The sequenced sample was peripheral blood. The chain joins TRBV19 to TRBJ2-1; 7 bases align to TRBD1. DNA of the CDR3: TGTGCCAGTAGGATGGGGTACAGGGGCGATGAGCAGTTCTTC. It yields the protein CASRMGYRGDEQFF. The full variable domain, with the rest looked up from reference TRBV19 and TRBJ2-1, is DGGITQSPKYLFRKEGQNVTLSCEQNLNHDAMYWYRQDPGQGLRLIYYSQIVNDFQKGDIAEGYSVSREKKESFPLTVTSAQKNPTAFYLCASRMGYRGDEQFFGPGTRLTVL.